The source of this T cell receptor beta chain is a study of regulatory T cells in long-lasting Graves disease. This sample's time point: persistent/refractory GD, antithyroid drugs over 5 years with positive TRAb. Preparation of the TCR library used RNA extracted from PBMCs. This CDR3 contains 11 residues. V was cut by 2 bases and J by 11 bases, with 9 bases left in between. CDR1 is PRHDT, CDR2 FYEKMQ, per germline (reference sequence). This clonotype has at least ten counts. iRepertoire HTBI primers and Arm-PCR of CDR3 regions built TCR beta libraries. TCRdb re-called the multiplex PCR reads with MiXCR, one entry per CDR3 protein. The repertoire consists of 650,000 to 850,000 distinct CDR3 sequences, with about 30% occurring once and the leading ten covering about 40%.

The genes are TRBV13 and TRBJ1-1, with D hard to call. The sequence derives from a female donor with Graves disease. The sample here was peripheral blood mononuclear cells (PBMCs), taken when the disease was refractory, from a patient treated with antithyroid drugs. The CDR3 DNA reads as TGTGCCAGCAGCTTAAAAGATGGGGCTTTCTTT. Amino acids: CASSLKDGAFF.